The 32 T cell receptor beta chains below were found in one sample sequenced in a study of CD8+CD57+ T cells in acquired aplastic anemia. It was genomic DNA that served as the template for profiling TCR beta VDJ and CDR3. TCRdb itself ran the reads through MiXCR, one entry per CDR3 protein. The sample lists about 270,000 distinct CDR3 sequences; roughly three fifths were seen once. Sequencing was performed on sorted CD4+, CD8+, or CD8+CD57+ T cells (not recorded which) from PBMCs. The receptors were sampled from a human donor with severe aplastic anemia or a healthy control (not recorded which).

The genes are TRBV7-6 and TRBJ1-1, with D tentatively TRBD1 (6 bases). V was trimmed by 4 bases and J by 7 bases, leaving 22 bases between them. The germline V gene encodes CDR1 SGHVS and CDR2 FNYEAQ. The CDR3 spans 16 residues. CDR3 sequence (DNA): TGTGCCAGCAGCTCGGGACTAGCGGGGGGCGAAATTGAAGCTTTCTTT. Protein sequence: CASSSGLAGGEIEAFF.

Concerning this clonotype: A much larger clone lies a single base off, so this may be a read error. The rearrangement joins TRBV4-2 to TRBJ2-1, with 11 bases lining up with TRBD2. Germline lookup yields CDR1 LGHNA and CDR2 YNFKEQ. The CDR3 length is 16 residues. The junction had 5 bases not matched to a gene; V was cut back by 4 bases and J by 3 bases. CDR3 sequence (DNA): TGTGCCAGCAGCCGGAAGACTAGCGGGGACTACAATGAGCAGTTCTTC. It yields the protein CASSRKTSGDYNEQFF.

This clonotype occurred a few times. The chain joins TRBV24-1 to TRBJ1-5; D is unclear. CDR3 length equals 12 residues. The germline V and J ends were trimmed by 4 bases and 1 base, with 1 base remaining between them. Germline V gives CDR1 KGHDR, CDR2 SFDVKD. The CDR3 loop is CATSESNQPQHF. CDR3 DNA: TGTGCCACCAGTGAAAGCAATCAGCCCCAGCATTTT.

The genes are TRBV7-9 and TRBJ2-3; TRBD2 matches at 9 bases. V was clipped by 5 bases and J by 5 bases; unmatched bases: 11. Germline loops: CDR1 SEHNR, CDR2 FQNEAQ (reference sequence). The CDR3 spans 16 residues. CDR3 sequence (DNA): TGTGCCAGCAGCCCGGGGGAGCGGGGGGTTGGAGATACGCAGTATTTT. This sequence encodes CASSPGERGVGDTQYF. Full variable domain (missing parts from reference TRBV7-9 and TRBJ2-3): DTGVSQNPRHKITKRGQNVTFRCDPISEHNRLYWYRQTLGQGPEFLTYFQNEAQLEKSRLLSDRFSAERPKGSFSTLEIQRTEQGDSAMYLCASSPGERGVGDTQYFGPGTRLTVL.

Only a few counts were recorded for this clonotype. The chain employs TRBV6-6 and TRBJ1-6; no definite D call. V lost 8 bases and J 15 bases, leaving 5 bases between the germline ends. The CDR3 runs to 8 residues. Germline-derived CDR1 and CDR2 are MNHNY and SVGAGI (reference sequence). The CDR3 DNA sequence: TGTGCCAGCGGGGACCTCCACTTT. Its protein is CASGDLHF.

Concerning this clonotype itself: A read error may be the cause here, since a much bigger clone is one base away. The CDR3 DNA is TGTGCCAGTAAGGAATGGTCTGGAGACACCATATATTTT. This encodes CASKEWSGDTIYF. The V gene is TRBV19, the J gene TRBJ1-3; D remains ambiguous. Germline-derived CDR1 and CDR2 are LNHDA and SQIVND (reference sequence). This CDR3 is built from 13 residues.

This clonotype was counted only a few times. The chain carries TRBV20-1 and TRBJ2-5; the D gene is possibly TRBD1 (6 bases). CDR3 length: 14 residues. With 3 bases removed from V and 5 bases from J, the gap between germline ends came to 16 bases. Germline V gene sequence: CDR1 DFQATT, CDR2 SNEGSKA (reference sequence). CDR3 protein: CSASARGPRETQYF. As DNA, the CDR3 is TGCAGTGCTAGTGCCAGGGGTCCCCGGGAGACCCAGTACTTC.

This clonotype was counted between two and nine times. This may be a read error, as it is one base from a much larger clone. The gene calls are TRBV7-2 and TRBJ1-3, with 10 bases identical to TRBD1. This CDR3 comprises 18 residues. With V trimmed by 3 bases and J by 0 bases, 8 bases remained unmatched. The V gene's germline CDR1 is SGHTA and CDR2 FQGNSA. The CDR3 DNA reads as TGTGCCAGCAGCTTTGTCCGGGGACAGGGGATCTCTGGAAACACCATATATTTT. Protein: CASSFVRGQGISGNTIYF.

Comments on this clonotype: Germline and junction disagree at one end, which may indicate a read error. The chain employs TRBV12-5 and TRBJ2-7, with 7 bases fitting TRBD1. In germline, CDR1 is LGHNT, CDR2 FRNRAP. This CDR3 contains 13 residues. The CDR3 loop reads CASGLGDRDEQHF. CDR3 bases: TGTGCTAGTGGTTTGGGTGACAGGGACGAGCAGCACTTC.

V usage is TRBV5-1 and J usage is TRBJ2-7, with 9 bases that match TRBD1. Trimming at V came to 4 bases and at J to 5 bases, leaving 7 bases not matched to a gene. Germline V lookup: CDR1 SGHRS, CDR2 YFSETQ. The CDR3 runs to 14 residues. CDR3 DNA: TGCGCCAGCAGCCAATACCGACAGGGGGACGAGCAGTACTTC. Translated: CASSQYRQGDEQYF.

This clonotype was counted at least ten times. The CDR3 protein is CASSRDRGRLLNEQFF. CDR3 in DNA: TGCGCCAGCAGCAGGGACAGGGGGCGGTTGCTCAATGAGCAGTTCTTC. V usage is TRBV5-1 and J usage is TRBJ2-1, with 12 bases fitting TRBD1. Germline V gene sequence: CDR1 SGHRS, CDR2 YFSETQ. Unmatched junction bases numbered 8, after V lost 4 bases and J lost 6 bases. CDR3 length: 16 amino acids.

The J gene is TRBJ2-2, the V gene TRBV7-3; D could derive from TRBD1 or TRBD2 (6 bases each). Trimming left V 1 base short and J 4 bases short, with 16 bases between. Germline V lookup: CDR1 SGHTA, CDR2 FQGTGA. This CDR3 is built from 17 residues. The CDR3 loop is CASSLRRDTGLTGELFF. The DNA of the CDR3 is TGTGCCAGCAGCTTAAGGCGGGACACTGGGCTCACCGGGGAGCTGTTTTTT.

The CDR3 nucleotides read TGTGCCATCAGTGTGGAACAGGGTCTTGGCTACACCTTC. It is translated as CAISVEQGLGYTF. The chain joins TRBV10-3 to TRBJ1-2, with TRBD1 as a possible D gene (6 bases). Per the germline V gene, CDR1 is ENHRY and CDR2 is SYGVKD. Deletions cut 4 bases from V and 7 bases from J, with 13 bases between. This CDR3 region has 13 residues.

This sequence joins TRBV6-6 and TRBJ2-7; TRBD1 aligns across 12 bases. The CDR3 totals 14 residues. Germline trimming cut 5 bases from V and 2 bases from J; bases unmatched to any gene: 1. The germline V gene encodes CDR1 MNHNY and CDR2 SVGAGI (reference sequence). The CDR3 is CASSGTGGAYEQYF. In DNA, the CDR3 is TGTGCCAGCAGTGGGACAGGGGGCGCCTACGAGCAGTACTTC.

This clonotype appeared many times. This chain uses TRBV20-1 with TRBJ2-3; 10 bases align to TRBD2. Germline loops: CDR1 DFQATT, CDR2 SNEGSKA (reference sequence). The CDR3 extends over 14 amino acids. The J segment lost 3 bases and the V segment lost 6 bases, leaving 6 bases of the junction unmatched. The CDR3 is CSATLAGGTDTQYF. In DNA form, the CDR3 reads TGCAGTGCGACTTTAGCGGGGGGTACAGATACGCAGTATTTT.

This rearrangement joins TRBV7-8 to TRBJ2-3; 8 bases line up with TRBD2. V was pared by 4 bases and J by 10 bases, with 16 bases of the junction left unmatched. The CDR3 totals 16 residues. Germline CDR1 and CDR2: SGHVS and FQNEAQ. The CDR3 sequence is CASSSKRGLRTGAQYF. The CDR3 nucleotides are TGTGCCAGCAGCTCCAAGCGGGGGCTCCGCACAGGTGCGCAGTATTTT.

This clonotype has a count of ten or more. This chain connects TRBV6-5 to TRBJ1-6; no firm D call. This CDR3 spans 15 amino acids. Germline V gene data show CDR1 as MNHEY and CDR2 as SVGAGI. V lost 2 bases and J 3 bases, leaving 8 bases between the germline ends. Written as DNA, the CDR3 is TGTGCCAGCAGTTACGATCACAGCTATAATTCACCCCTCCACTTT. This gives the protein CASSYDHSYNSPLHF.

This chain joins TRBV4-1 and TRBJ2-5, with TRBD2 identical over 10 bases. Germline V lookup: CDR1 MGHRA, CDR2 YSYEKL. The V segment lost 6 bases and the J segment 4 bases; nucleotides outside the gene matches: 2. The CDR3 sequence is 13 residues long. The CDR3 DNA reads TGCGCCAGCAGTCGACTAGCGGGAGAGACCCAGTACTTC. It is translated as CASSRLAGETQYF.

The chain carries TRBV5-1 and TRBJ2-7; 9 bases line up with TRBD1. J lost 6 bases, V lost 3 bases, and 4 bases had no gene match. Germline V CDR1 and CDR2: SGHRS, YFSETQ. The CDR3 runs 13 residues. The CDR3 reads CASSSGQGGEQYF. The CDR3 bases are TGCGCCAGCAGCTCGGGACAGGGAGGCGAGCAGTACTTC.

This chain joins TRBV2 and TRBJ1-5; weak D call: TRBD1 (6 bases). The V gene lost 7 bases and the J gene lost 7 bases, with 20 bases spanning the gap. Germline loops: CDR1 SNHLY, CDR2 FYNNEI. The length of the CDR3 is 15 residues. CDR3 residues: CASNPSGGQWQPQHF. The CDR3 nucleotides are TGTGCCAGCAACCCAAGCGGGGGGCAGTGGCAGCCCCAGCATTTT. The whole variable domain, filled in from reference TRBV2 and TRBJ1-5, reads EPEVTQTPSHQVTQMGQEVILRCVPISNHLYFYWYRQILGQKVEFLVSFYNNEISEKSEIFDDQFSVERPDGSNFTLKIRSTKLEDSAMYFCASNPSGGQWQPQHFGDGTRLSIL.

The rearrangement links TRBV20-1 to TRBJ2-7, with D perhaps matching TRBD1 (5 bases). The germline CDR1 and CDR2 sequences are DFQATT and SNEGSKA (reference sequence). Trimming pared 3 bases from V and 0 bases from J, leaving 21 bases between. The CDR3 has 17 amino acids. This chain's CDR3 is CSASKVDTEAFSYEQYF. As DNA, the CDR3 is TGCAGTGCTAGTAAGGTGGACACTGAAGCTTTCTCCTACGAGCAGTACTTC.

About this clonotype itself: The conserved phenylalanine or tryptophan normally closing the CDR3 is absent here, so this likely arose from a read error. V usage is TRBV7-9 and J usage is TRBJ2-5; 8 bases match TRBD2. This CDR3 is 13 amino acids long. Germline V gene data show CDR1 as SEHNR and CDR2 as FQNEAQ (reference sequence). V lost 5 bases and J lost 4; bases outside the gene matches: 3. The CDR3 reads CASSRSGAETQYY. CDR3 sequence (DNA): TGTGCCAGCAGCCGTAGCGGGGCAGAGACCCAGTACTAC.

This clonotype was counted ten times or more. The chain links TRBV20-1 to TRBJ1-1; 7 bases match TRBD1. The junction had 2 bases not matched to a gene; V was cut back by 7 bases and J by 0 bases. The CDR3 runs 12 residues. The germline V gene encodes CDR1 DFQATT and CDR2 SNEGSKA (reference sequence). CDR3 amino acids: CSGGQMNTEAFF. The CDR3 DNA is TGCAGTGGGGGACAGATGAACACTGAAGCTTTCTTT.

This clonotype was seen many times. This rearrangement joins TRBV9 to TRBJ1-1; tentatively, D is TRBD1 (6 bases). The V gene lost 3 bases and the J gene lost 1 base, with 16 bases spanning the gap. CDR1 and CDR2 (germline): SGDLS, YYNGEE. The CDR3 consists of 16 residues. The CDR3 nucleotides read TGTGCCAGCAGCGAGGGGGGCTTGGTCGGGAACACTGAAGCTTTCTTT. As protein: CASSEGGLVGNTEAFF.

Points on this clonotype: A much larger clone sits a single nucleotide away, making a read error possible. This chain connects TRBV6-6 to TRBJ2-6; D is tentatively TRBD1 or TRBD2 (6 bases each). Germline V gene lookup returns CDR1 MNHNY and CDR2 SVGAGI (reference sequence). The CDR3 is made up of 15 amino acids. CDR3 sequence reads: CASTHPGAGANALTF. In DNA, the CDR3 is TGTGCCAGCACCCACCCGGGGGCTGGGGCCAACGCCCTGACTTTC.

V is TRBV29-1 and J is TRBJ2-2, with 8 bases that match TRBD1. Per germline, CDR1 SQVTM and CDR2 ANQGSEA. Trimming at V came to 3 bases and at J to 3 bases, leaving 12 bases not matched to a gene. The CDR3 sequence is 17 residues long. The CDR3 is CSVDVKGTGDYTGELFF. The CDR3 coding sequence is TGCAGCGTTGACGTTAAGGGGACAGGCGACTACACCGGGGAGCTGTTTTTT.

The rearrangement links TRBV5-1 to TRBJ1-3, with D unresolved. The CDR3 runs to 14 residues. V dropped 0 bases and J dropped 4 bases, with 8 bases sitting between them. Germline V gene lookup returns CDR1 SGHRS and CDR2 YFSETQ. The CDR3 DNA reads TGCGCCAGCAGCTTGGTAGCGGGGGGAAACACCATATATTTT. It is translated as CASSLVAGGNTIYF.

V gene TRBV7-9 combines with J gene TRBJ1-3; D unclear. CDR1 is SEHNR and CDR2 is FQNEAQ in the germline V gene (reference sequence). The CDR3 consists of 15 residues. V was pared by 5 bases and J by 0 bases, with 11 bases between. Here the CDR3 DNA reads TGTGCCAGCAGCGGCCAAGCAGACTCTGGAAACACCATATATTTT. Protein product: CASSGQADSGNTIYF.

The chain links TRBV29-1 to TRBJ1-6; TRBD1 matches 8 bases. CDR3 size: 13 residues. Per the germline V gene, CDR1 is SQVTM and CDR2 is ANQGSEA. J was trimmed by 9 bases and V by 4 bases; bases with no gene match: 5. CDR3 sequence: CSVVTGGISPLHF. DNA of the CDR3: TGCAGCGTTGTAACAGGGGGTATTTCACCCCTCCACTTT. Variable domain in full (rest from reference TRBV29-1 and TRBJ1-6): SAVISQKPSRDICQRGTSLTIQCQVDSQVTMMFWYRQQPGQSLTLIATANQGSEATYESGFVIDKFPISRPNLTFSTLTVSNMSPEDSSIYLCSVVTGGISPLHFGNGTRLTVT.

Only a few counts were recorded for this clonotype. V is TRBV20-1 and J is TRBJ2-2, with a tentative D call TRBD2 (6 bases). This CDR3 spans 15 amino acids. CDR1 is DFQATT, CDR2 SNEGSKA, per germline (reference sequence). Trimming left V 3 bases short and J 6 bases short, with 17 bases between. The CDR3 nucleotides are TGCAGTGCTAGGCCTGGACTACGTTTTGCCGGGGAGCTGTTTTTT. Translating it yields CSARPGLRFAGELFF.

The chain carries TRBV7-2 and TRBJ2-3; either TRBD1 or TRBD2 may fit D (6 bases each). V lost 5 bases to trimming and J lost 1 base, with 13 bases between them. CDR3 size: 15 residues. Germline assignment: CDR1 SGHTA and CDR2 FQGNSA. The CDR3 loop reads CASSPRGAGTDTQYF. The CDR3, as DNA: TGTGCCAGCAGCCCGAGGGGGGCAGGCACAGATACGCAGTATTTT.

There are a few counts of this clonotype. The V call is TRBV24-1, the J call TRBJ2-2; D unresolved. CDR1 and CDR2 from the germline V gene are KGHDR and SFDVKD. CDR3 length: 11 amino acids. The V and J ends lost 6 bases and 7 bases respectively, with 5 bases between them. In DNA, the CDR3 is TGTGCCACCAGTTCACTCGGGGAGCTGTTTTTT. This encodes CATSSLGELFF.